Included here is one T cell receptor (beta chain) sequence, with context. There are a few counts of this clone. It lacks a known antigen. There are no base qualities to consult, and no much larger clone falls within one base. The cohort was made up of roughly 670 healthy bone marrow donors. All cohort members were sampled while nominally healthy, although unrecorded immune exposures were likely present. The donor was CMV seropositive and was included in the group of 250 to 300 seropositive cohort members. A peripheral blood sample was collected from each donor, and TCR beta sequencing was performed on peripheral blood mononuclear cells. The Qiagen DNeasy Blood Extraction Kit was used to extract genomic DNA from the blood cell samples. CDR1 is given as SGHRS and CDR2 as YFSETQ, both from the germline V gene. The germline V end is reduced by 2 bases and the J end by 1 base; junction bases left unmatched: 9. The CDR3 sequence holds 17 residues, the cysteine and phenylalanine included. Only CDR3 DNA is held: 51 bases, read in frame from base 1.

This specimen comes from a study of cytomegalovirus exposure and HLA in healthy donors (dated 2017 in TCRdb). For the study in its entirety: An earlier analysis of more than 550 of the donors reported approximately 280 Gb of sequence data and approximately 120 million unique TCR beta sequences obtained from 150 million to 200 million T cells. Roughly five DR-DQ haplotypes were handled as single units for association and clustering because linkage in the cohort was strong. The T cell repertoires of some 670 subjects were profiled by immunosequencing and related to cytomegalovirus serostatus. Rather than drawing on any new phenotypic data, the later analysis identified candidate immune exposures from TCR beta sequences and the way those sequences occurred across donors. Every discovery cohort repertoire had been produced on one sequencing platform. Among about 400 genotyped donors of the cohort, an average of approximately 200,000 unique TCR beta nucleotide sequences was sequenced per donor, of which 15% to 20% were non-productive. To decide whether each TCR beta V gene segment behaved as functional or pseudogenic, an earlier analysis of some 580 of the donors relied on high-throughput TCR beta sequencing. A later analysis re-examined previously published TCR beta repertoires from just over 650 donors and added high-resolution HLA genotyping to investigate patterns of TCR occurrence. Donor age, sex, ethnicity and CMV serostatus were compiled alongside the repertoire data. HLA typing covered class I and class II loci at four-digit resolution. Typing coverage differed by locus: A, B, C, DRB1 and DQB1 were typed in about 620-640 donors, DQA1 in around 500, DPA1 in over 600, and DPB1 in just under 490. In addition to the first cohort of approximately 670 subjects, a separate validation cohort of some 120 different subjects was used. To predict cytomegalovirus infection status, the study brought together high-throughput TCR immunosequencing, statistical association of individual TCRs with disease status, and machine learning. Genome-wide SNP genotypes for about 65% of the 666 donors were used in a later genetic analysis, which treated that subset as a discovery cohort. An early release that covered about 640 HLA-typed donors contained about 300 gigabases of sequencing data and tens of millions of unique TCR sequences. Of the roughly 430 genotyped donors, approximately 80% fell in the genetic ancestry cluster associated with self-reported Caucasian donors. The study aimed to test whether signatures of past pathogen exposure could be identified by cataloging public T cell receptors. The full study reports these points: A group of highly shared sequence variants was considered likely to be a technical artifact of the sequencing pipeline. In a later analysis, HLA-associated TCR beta chains showed more clonal expansion and lower generation probabilities than non-associated chains that were equally common. Because HLA typing was unavailable for some donors at each locus, only the typed subset was used in association tests. Cytomegalovirus status was reported to be diagnosed by the classifier with high specificity and sensitivity in both the original and validation cohorts. In a later genetic analysis, a missense DCLRE1C variant was associated with V-gene and J-gene trimming of TCR beta chains, and the association was replicated in an independent cohort. In this cohort, only TCR beta chains were sequenced, and detectable features were limited by the absence of alpha or paired-chain data. Assigning TCR associations to individual alleles was difficult when HLA alleles, especially DR and DQ, strongly co-occurred. In a later genetic analysis, fewer N-insertions in productive TCRs were reported among donors in an Asian-associated ancestry cluster than the approximately 670-donor mean. The 87-base-pair reads could not distinguish some IMGT-functional V segments, including TRBV6-2 and TRBV6-3, so those segments were excluded. The study listed approximately 150 TCR beta chains as associated with cytomegalovirus. In an earlier analysis of 450 to 750 of the donors, most TCR beta V segments appeared in productive rearrangements about 87% or about 30% of the time, broadly matching IMGT annotations. Sequencing depth was assumed to be roughly uniform across donors in the presence/absence analyses, though that assumption may not hold. A later analysis associated roughly 17,000 TCR beta sequences with specific HLA alleles at a false discovery rate of 0.05. According to the authors, the approach could potentially be generalized to other disease states and immunological phenotypes. Several of the top co-occurrence clusters appeared to be linked to parvovirus B19, influenza, CMV and Epstein-Barr virus, according to a later analysis. For the cohort, immune exposure information was limited to CMV serostatus. Linkage disequilibrium might explain the correlated functional status among segregating V segments, but an unknown experimental factor could not be ruled out. A later analysis found that TCR association rates varied across HLA loci, with DRB1 alleles showing the most associated TCRs and HLA-C alleles the fewest. In vitro tests confirmed that three of the cytomegalovirus-associated TCR beta chains recognize cytomegalovirus antigens. A further reported finding was that TCR beta sequences accurately predicted the HLA-A and HLA-B alleles for most subjects in the first cohort. Some 16 rarely observed V segments, including chromosome 9 orphons, were excluded from the earlier analysis of about 500 of the donors because counts were too low. Most CMV-associated TCR beta chains appeared to be HLA-restricted in a later analysis, and the HLA associations seemed to be driven largely by CMV exposure. While some public TCRs were present in many individuals, most TCR sequences turned up only very rarely across donors.

Library preparation was by the immunoSEQ multiplex PCR assay. For the multiplex PCR, a mixture combining 60 forward primers for TCR Vbeta segments and 13 reverse primers for TCR Jbeta segments was used. Amplification of the CDR3 region of rearranged TCR beta genes was performed with a multiplex PCR assay on genomic DNA. The amplified TCR beta libraries were sequenced on the Illumina HiSeq System as 87-base-pair reads. The authors processed their data as follows. In a later analysis, approximately 74 million unique TCR beta chains were counted across the 650 to 700 repertoires, and roughly 11 million of these chains were shared by at least two donors. Raw reads were error-corrected and collapsed into unique sequences by a nearest-neighbor algorithm in which closely related sequences were merged to remove PCR and sequencing errors. To assign V, D and J gene segments, CDR3 sequences were aligned to IMGT reference sequences. For a sequence to be retained, a match of at least six nucleotides to both a V gene segment and a J gene segment was required. Rearrangements were classified as productive when the CDR3 lacked stop codons and remained in frame with V and J, and all other rearrangements were classified as non-productive. CDR3 was defined according to IMGT convention as the region running from the second conserved V-encoded cysteine to the conserved J-encoded phenylalanine. In an earlier analysis of just under 600 of the donors, sequences lacking an unambiguous match to a single V gene segment were excluded. In an earlier analysis of 587 of the donors, V segments were called functional above 56.7% productive rearrangements and were called segregating when the between-donor standard deviation exceeded 5%. A statistical classification framework was built to diagnose cytomegalovirus status from the catalog of TCR beta chain sequences. A later analysis assigned V and J genes by comparing TCR nucleotide sequences with IMGT/GENE-DB human TR gene sequences. In a later analysis, CDR3 sequences and most-parsimonious VDJ recombination scenarios were assigned using the TCRdist pipeline. In a later analysis, each TCR beta chain was defined by its CDR3 amino acid sequence together with its V-gene family, and reads lacking a unique V-gene family were excluded. In a later analysis, around 600 highly shared, low-generation-probability nucleotide sequences were removed to address suspected cross-contamination and a sequencing artifact. In a later analysis, a clonal expansion index for each public chain was calculated from normalized within-repertoire ranks of inferred template counts. In a later analysis, generation probabilities were computed using a VDJ recombination model fitted to out-of-frame rearrangements, and the results were checked against IGoR. A later analysis scored TCR-TCR, TCR-HLA and TCR-CMV co-occurrence with hypergeometric tests, applying a repertoire-size bias correction to TCR pairs. A later analysis estimated false discovery rates by permuting HLA or CMV assignments 20 times. In a later analysis, co-occurring TCRs were grouped using DBSCAN, and TCRdist sequence similarity was added for clustering within HLA-allele-positive subsets. For co-occurrence clustering, repertoires with fewer than 30,000 or more than 120,000 public chains were excluded, along with five or six repertoires with anomalous nucleotide sharing. Entries here come from immuneACCESS through TCRdb and include only in-frame sequences with V and J called. Some clones fail to appear in such tables; in the studies checked, an unresolved V gene covers under half of the shortfall, and the cause of the remainder is unknown. V and J calls and clone size follow that table, whereas D and trimming were derived from the DNA. This sample has roughly 90,000 clones in its table, and around 79% of those were observed once. The leading ten clones occupy around 4.3% of the sample.

This chain joins TRBV5-1 to TRBJ2-5, and 9 junctional nucleotides match TRBD2. Sequenced sample: PBMCs. The source is a woman aged 35 to 49 in good health and CMV-seropositive. The CDR3 sequence is CASSFSGAGGTQETQYF. The sequenced DNA: TGCGCCAGCAGCTTTAGTGGAGCGGGAGGAACCCAAGAGACCCAGTACTTC.